This entry is about one TCR beta chain. Its antigen is still unknown. A J-beta primer mix and a sample-barcoded 5' primer were used in a second PCR of about 6 to 12 cycles. MiXCR, run by TCRdb on the 5' RACE reads, gives a single entry per CDR3 protein. Of 1,500,000 or so distinct CDR3 sequences listed, approximately 63% are singletons. The data were taken from a study of blood T cells in healthy people across ages. Study conclusions and caveats: Higher naive T cell percentage went strongly together with higher TCR beta diversity. The long-lived group displayed more naive CD4+ cells, plus higher diversity, than the aged donors did.

Per germline, CDR1 SGHRS and CDR2 YFSETQ. CDR3 size: 12 residues. The J segment lost 6 bases and the V segment lost 7 bases, leaving 7 bases of the junction unmatched. The material sequenced was blood. The receptor comes from a man aged 18 to 30 in good health. This sequence joins TRBV5-1 and TRBJ2-7, with TRBD2 identical over 7 bases. CDR3 bases: TGCGCCAGCGGCACGTGGGGGGGCGAGCAGTACTTC. Translated, it gives CASGTWGGEQYF. Looking up the rest from reference TRBV5-1 and TRBJ2-7 gives the full variable domain: KAGVTQTPRYLIKTRGQQVTLSCSPISGHRSVSWYQQTPGQGLQFLFEYFSETQRNKGNFPGRFSGRQFSNSRSEMNVSTLELGDSALYLCASGTWGGEQYFGPGTRLTVT.